This is a list of T cell receptor beta chains from one sample in a study of chronic HIV infection and antiretroviral therapy. TCRdb used MiXCR to reprocess the 5' RACE reads, holding one entry per CDR3 protein. The sample consists of roughly 50,000 distinct CDR3 sequences, over 15% of them appearing once. The specimen was peripheral blood. These receptors were obtained from an adult who had HIV and had not received antiretroviral therapy, or was an uninfected healthy control (not recorded which). Each CDR3 is given with its conserved first and last residue. D genes are given only for firm matches. Not all rows give a size; the values are once, few, many and, for expanded clones, a class.

>few|TRBJ2-5|NA|TRBV7-9
TGTGCCAGCAGCTTATCAAGTATGGGGACGGGAGAGACCCAGTACTTC
CASSLSSMGTGETQYF
>many|TRBJ1-4|NA|TRBV20-1
TGCAGTGGGACCTACGGCGAAAAACTGTTTTTT
CSGTYGEKLFF
>many|TRBJ1-5|NA|TRBV28
TGTGCCAGCAGTTTGGGGGGAGGCAATCAGCCCCAGCATTTT
CASSLGGGNQPQHF
>NA|TRBJ2-7|NA|TRBV10-3
TGTGCCATCAGTGGGCAGGGGCACGACGAGCAGTACTTC
CAISGQGHDEQYF
>NA|TRBJ2-2|NA|TRBV28
TGTGCCAGCAGTTTCCGGGGGACAGAACTGTACACCGGGGAGCTGTTTTTT
CASSFRGTELYTGELFF
>few|TRBJ1-5|NA|TRBV4-1
TGCGCCAGCAGCCCAGTTGGAGCCAATCAGCCCCAGCATTTT
CASSPVGANQPQHF
>NA|TRBJ1-2|NA|TRBV29-1
TGCAGCGTTGAAGATCAACCGGGCTACACCTTC
CSVEDQPGYTF
>few|TRBJ1-1|NA|TRBV7-2
TGTGCCAGCAGCTTATACTACTCTACTGAAGCTTTCTTT
CASSLYYSTEAFF
>NA|TRBJ2-5|NA|TRBV5-1
TGCGCCAGCAGCTTGGATACCAGTGTCGCGGAGACCCAGTACTTC
CASSLDTSVAETQYF
>NA|TRBJ1-6|TRBD1|TRBV7-3
TGTGCCAGCAGCTCTCAGGGGGGGGATAATTCACCCCTCCACTTT
CASSSQGGDNSPLHF
>NA|TRBJ1-3|TRBD1|TRBV18
TGTGCCAGCTCACTCGACAGGGCTGGAAACACCATATATTTT
CASSLDRAGNTIYF
>few|TRBJ2-7|NA|TRBV4-1
TGCGCCAGCAGCCAAGACGACAGGTCCAGGTCCTACGAGCAGTACTTC
CASSQDDRSRSYEQYF
>few|TRBJ1-4|NA|TRBV29-1
TGCAGCGGGGGACATCCCGAGAAACTGTTTTTT
CSGGHPEKLFF
>few|TRBJ2-3|NA|TRBV5-1
TGCGCCAGCAGCTCTGTCGGGGGTACGCAGTATTTT
CASSSVGGTQYF
>NA|TRBJ1-1|NA|TRBV4-1
TGCGCCAGCAGCCACCTAGGGAGCCAGGTGAACACTGAAGCTTTCTTT
CASSHLGSQVNTEAFF
>few|TRBJ2-3|NA|TRBV29-1
TGCAGCGTTGAAGGCGGGACAGCCGATACGCAGTATTTT
CSVEGGTADTQYF
>NA|TRBJ2-6|TRBD1|TRBV28
TGTGCCAGCAGTTTAGACAGGGGGTCAACTGGGGCCAACGTCCTGACTTTC
CASSLDRGSTGANVLTF
>NA|TRBJ1-1|NA|TRBV20-1
TGCAGTGCTAGTTTGGGGGTTACTGAAGCTTTCTTT
CSASLGVTEAFF
>few|TRBJ2-1|NA|TRBV12-3/TRBV12-4
TGTGCCAGCAGTCGGGGTGAGCAGTTCTTC
CASSRGEQFF
>few|TRBJ2-7|NA|TRBV21-1
TGTGCCAGCGGTTCCAGGGCGGGAGGGCCGTTAGCCTACGAGCAGTACTTC
CASGSRAGGPLAYEQYF
>NA|TRBJ1-2|TRBD1|TRBV28
TGTGCCAGCAGCATACTACCGGGACAGGGAAGTGGCTACACCTTC
CASSILPGQGSGYTF
>NA|TRBJ2-1|NA|TRBV7-9
TGTGCCAGCAGCAGGGCCGTGGAGCAGTTCTTC
CASSRAVEQFF
>few|TRBJ2-1|NA|TRBV24-1
TGTGCCACCAGTGATGTTGGAACGGGTAATGAGCAGTTCTTC
CATSDVGTGNEQFF
>NA|TRBJ1-4|NA|TRBV20-1
TGCAGTGCCCAAGAGATATCTGACAGCCCTTTT
CSAQEISDSPF
>NA|TRBJ2-3|NA|TRBV30
TGTGCCTGGAGTATGAGCACAGATACGCAGTATTTT
CAWSMSTDTQYF
>NA|TRBJ2-7|TRBD2|TRBV5-4
TGTGCCAGCAGCCCGGGACTAGCGGGGGCCTACGAGCAGTACTTC
CASSPGLAGAYEQYF
>NA|TRBJ1-2|NA|TRBV29-1
TGCAGCGTTGGCGGCTACACCTTC
CSVGGYTF
>few|TRBJ2-7|TRBD2|TRBV27
TGTGCCAGCAGTTTCGGGCTAGCGGGTGAGAAGTACTTC
CASSFGLAGEKYF